This TCR beta chain derives from a study of monozygotic twins with inflammatory bowel disease. The study's findings and limits: Findings did not support one strong IBD-associated signal or clonotype. Especially with disease activity, IBD patients had fewer clonotypes in common with others than healthy twins did.

A total RNA quantity of around 3.5 ug went into each TCR library. TCRdb reanalyzed the 5' RACE reads, giving one entry per CDR3 protein sequence and no DNA. This sample's clone table lists approximately 400,000 distinct CDR3 sequences. Regarding this clonotype: Antigen unknown.

Germline assignment: CDR1 ENHRY and CDR2 SYGVKD. CDR3 length: 13 residues. The rearrangement uses TRBV10-3 and TRBJ2-7. The receptor was derived from a human donor with ulcerative colitis or Crohn's disease, or a healthy co-twin of an affected twin (not recorded which). Sequencing was done on a sample of blood. The CDR3 is CAFSRDSYYEQYF.